This entry is about one T cell receptor beta chain. The clone's antigen remains unknown. Within one base of it there is no much larger clone, and no base qualities were kept. The sample belongs to a study of regulatory T cells in long-lasting Graves disease (dated by TCRdb to the early 2020s). Turning to the overall study: In the newly diagnosed Graves' disease group, patients had been taking antithyroid drugs for less than 3 months. A total of about 33 samples underwent TCR sequencing, from some 13 patients with persistent Graves' disease and around 20 patients with newly diagnosed Graves' disease. The study took place in China and was registered as a clinical trial. Peripheral blood TCR sequencing and RNA sequencing compared persistent Graves' disease patients with newly diagnosed Graves' disease patients.

The sample's time point, from its label and the paper: newly diagnosed GD, antithyroid drugs for less than 3 months. For both TCR sequencing and RNA sequencing, RNA was extracted from PBMCs using TRIzol. Graves' disease was diagnosed according to American Thyroid Association guidelines. The patients came from an endocrinology department in Xi'an, China. Each patient gave 7 to 9.5 milliliters of peripheral blood, collected in an EDTA anticoagulant tube. Ficoll Paque Plus density gradient separation was used to isolate PBMCs, and no further T cell sorting was done. An Agilent 2100 Bioanalyzer and agarose gel were used to check RNA quality, and a NanoDrop 2000 was used to measure RNA concentration. CDR1 is given as MNHNS and CDR2 as SASEGT, both from the germline V gene. Trimming costs V 1 base and J 3 bases, and their ends lie 7 bases apart. The CDR3 measures 13 amino acids from cysteine to phenylalanine. This entry keeps only the CDR3 DNA: 39 bases, framed from base 1.

The library was made by multiplex PCR. Sequencing was carried out with an Illumina HiSeq 4000. CDR3 regions were amplified by Arm-PCR with iRepertoire HTBI primers to construct TCR beta libraries. Before sequencing, the PCR products went through gel purification. In the paper's pipeline: Gene usage analysis of CDR3 amino acid clonotypes used the 62 TRBV and 14 to 15 TRBJ segments found across samples. Filtered high-quality paired reads were merged into contigs using COPE and FqMerger. BLAST was used to align contigs to IMGT TRBV, TRBD and TRBJ reference genes, and CDR3 was defined according to IMGT. Any clonotype with a frequency above 0.1% was classified as a highly expanded clone. Shannon entropy served as the measure of repertoire diversity, while the Gini coefficient captured V-J evenness. A clonotype was considered public if more than one individual shared it. TCRdb reprocessed the public reads (quality trimming at Q25 with fastp, clone calling with MiXCR) and kept in-frame beta chains. For every CDR3 protein sequence, its rows merge into one entry that carries the most common genes and DNA. The V and J calls follow TCRdb's processing rather than the paper's. Recorded for this sample are some 460,000 distinct CDR3 sequences; roughly 17% of them occurred a single time. In total, the top ten clones hold more than 9% of the sample.

The full study reports these points: Because the primary lesion, thyroid tissue, could not be accessed, the study looked at peripheral blood alone. The authors noted that the small sample size was a limitation that may lower accuracy. Compared with newly diagnosed patients, patients with persistent Graves' disease had lower TCR Shannon entropy and fewer highly expanded clones, which suggests clonal expansion. Preferential use of TRBV28, TRBJ1-2 and TRBJ2-5 was observed in persistent disease, whereas TRBV20-1 and TRBJ2-1 were favored in newly diagnosed disease. Sequencing and analysis were restricted to the TCR beta chain. More public clonotypes were shared among persistent patients (more than 2,500) than among newly diagnosed patients (roughly 1,000).

These data are also associated with another study on T cells in Graves' hyperthyroidism and ophthalmopathy. According to the second study: Graves' hyperthyroidism was defined as stable when no progression to ophthalmopathy occurred over 18 months of follow-up. The hyperthyroidism patients were between 18 and 65 years old and newly diagnosed, with a disease duration of less than 2 months. The study excluded patients with uncontrolled infections, other autoimmune diseases, pregnancy or lactation. Clinical symptoms, serum thyroxine and TRAb, thyroid ultrasound, and orbital computed tomography formed the basis for the diagnoses. The TCR CDR3 was subjected to a first round of RT-PCR using the HTBI primer set and the Qiagen OneStep RT-PCR kit. Most expanded thyroid clonotypes (frequency above 0.001) were also detected in blood, suggesting blood repertoires may reflect thyroid immune responses. In cross-validation, a model built on a 13 V-J signature told ophthalmopathy apart from stable hyperthyroidism with 85% to 90% sensitivity and around 81% specificity, and in testing the same model reached 80%/75%. During validation, the model predicted progression to ophthalmopathy a median of roughly 7.1 months ahead of onset, with 60% to 71% sensitivity and roughly 72% specificity. A discovery cohort of about 100 patients, about 40 with Graves' ophthalmopathy and 57 with stable Graves' hyperthyroidism, was used to find distinguishing TCR V-J signatures. Whether ophthalmopathy could be predicted prospectively was tested in an independent validation cohort made up of about 18 hyperthyroidism patients plus 17 patients who later progressed to ophthalmopathy. The 100 discovery patients were divided at random into training and test sets in a 7:3 ratio. In six Graves' hyperthyroidism patients, the study also compared T-cell repertoires from thyroid tissue with T-cell repertoires from blood. Once sampling was done, hyperthyroidism patients were given methimazole at a starting dose of 30 mg daily, whereas ophthalmopathy patients were given high-dose intravenous methylprednisolone. Libraries were constructed in a second round of multiplex PCR, after which size selection and purification were carried out. Paired-end sequencing of the libraries was performed with 100 bp reads on an Illumina HiSeq2000. SOAPnuke was used to process the raw data, removing reads that contained adapters or uncalled bases, had a mean Phred below 15, or lacked an exact match to the constant primer or identifier. COPE v1.2.5 was used to merge the high-quality paired reads, and each unique nucleotide sequence was defined as a clonotype. MiTCR v1.1 was used to align the clonotypes against IMGT TRBV, TRBD and TRBJ reference segments. The analysis was restricted to V-J combinations with a frequency above 0.0001, which together covered about 99% of the repertoires. The TCS score was defined as the ratio of F50 (clonal expansion) to E x V (chaos), calculated using BLOSUM62-based TCRdist between CDR3 peptides within each V-J. Welch's t-statistics and random forest reduced some 510 V-J features to roughly 13, which were used in a naive Bayes classifier (R e1071). Sample size was not statistically predetermined, and blinding of investigators to group allocation was not performed. TCR Vbeta CDR3 sequencing of roughly 140 peripheral blood samples (under 45 ophthalmopathy, 75 hyperthyroidism and around 17 progressor patients) is reported in the paper.

The sequencing used peripheral blood mononuclear cells (PBMCs), collected at new diagnosis, from a patient treated with antithyroid drugs. The clonotype was recovered from a middle-aged man with Graves disease. Donor details come from another sample of the same person, matched by shared clones. Here the chain combines TRBV6-1 and TRBJ2-7, with an unclear D gene assignment. The DNA sequence is TGTGCCAGCAGTGAAGACGGAATCTACGAGCAGTACTTC. Translated, it gives CASSEDGIYEQYF.